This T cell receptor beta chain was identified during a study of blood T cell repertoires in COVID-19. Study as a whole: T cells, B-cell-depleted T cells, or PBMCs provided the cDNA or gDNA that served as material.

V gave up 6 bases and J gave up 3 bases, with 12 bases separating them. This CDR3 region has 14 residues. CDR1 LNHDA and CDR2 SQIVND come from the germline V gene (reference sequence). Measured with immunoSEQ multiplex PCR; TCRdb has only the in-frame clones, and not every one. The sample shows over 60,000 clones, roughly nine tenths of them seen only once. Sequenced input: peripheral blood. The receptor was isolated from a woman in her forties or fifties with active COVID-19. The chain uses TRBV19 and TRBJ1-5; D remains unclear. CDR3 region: CASRLRDNNQPQHF. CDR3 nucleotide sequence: TGTGCCAGTAGATTGCGGGATAACAATCAGCCCCAGCATTTT.